This entry lists 17 T cell receptor beta chains sequenced from one sample in a study of breast tumors, draining lymph nodes, adjacent tissues. The lymph nodes were axillary draining lymph nodes from breast cancer patients. TCRdb reprocessed the multiplex PCR reads with MiXCR, giving one entry per CDR3 protein. Of about 230,000 distinct CDR3 sequences in the sample, 32% were seen once. Input material: axillary lymph node tissue. The receptors stem from a female donor with breast cancer. Some clones in this sample may be carry-over from other donors' samples.

The V gene is TRBV12-3 or TRBV12-4, the J gene TRBJ1-1; maybe TRBD1 (6 bases). The ends were cut back, 5 bases at V and 1 base at J, with 11 bases in the middle. The CDR3 consists of 14 residues. The CDR3 DNA reads as TGTGCCAGCAGTAGGGGGGGGGGGAACACTGAAGCTTTCTTT. As protein: CASSRGGGNTEAFF.

With respect to this clonotype: One base away lies a much larger clone, so this may be a sequencing read error. This chain connects TRBV7-9 to TRBJ2-7; D may match TRBD1 or TRBD2 (5 bases each). The V gene's germline CDR1 is SEHNR and CDR2 FQNEAQ (reference sequence). There are 15 residues in the CDR3. The CDR3 DNA is TGTGCCAGCAACCTGTCGGCAGGGAGCTCCTACGGGCAGTACTTC. Translation gives CASNLSAGSSYGQYF.

The chain uses TRBV11-2 and TRBJ1-5; 8 bases align to TRBD1. The ends lost 4 bases at V and 4 bases at J; junction bases unmatched: 9. Germline V gene data show CDR1 as SGHAT and CDR2 as FQNNGV. This CDR3 region has 16 residues. CDR3 region: CASSSRGTGENQPQHF. CDR3 DNA sequence: TGTGCCAGCAGCTCCCGAGGGACAGGAGAGAATCAGCCCCAGCATTTT.

The J gene is TRBJ1-4, the V gene TRBV24-1, with no clear D. V was clipped by 2 bases and J by 9 bases, with 6 bases between them. The CDR3 is made up of 12 amino acids. Germline lookup yields CDR1 KGHDR and CDR2 SFDVKD. The chain's CDR3 is CATSDYGQKLFF. For the CDR3, the DNA is TGTGCCACCAGTGATTATGGACAAAAACTGTTTTTT.

This clonotype occurred many times. This sequence joins TRBV19 and TRBJ2-1; 14 positions agree with TRBD2. Germline loops: CDR1 LNHDA, CDR2 SQIVND (reference sequence). J lost 10 bases, V lost 8 bases, and 13 bases had no gene match. The CDR3 contains 16 residues. The CDR3: CASRTETSGRVTEQFF. Here the CDR3 DNA reads TGTGCCAGTCGTACGGAGACTAGCGGGAGGGTGACGGAGCAGTTCTTC.

J is TRBJ1-1 and V is TRBV7-2; weak D call: TRBD1 (5 bases). Germline V gives CDR1 SGHTA, CDR2 FQGNSA. This CDR3 spans 13 amino acids. V was shortened by 1 base and J by 3 bases, with 6 bases between the two germline ends. CDR3 in amino acids: CTSSLDRYTEAFF. The CDR3 coding sequence is TGTACCAGCAGCTTAGACAGGTACACTGAAGCTTTCTTT.

The sample holds many counts of this clonotype. This chain uses TRBV11-3 with TRBJ2-1; 7 positions agree with TRBD1. After removal of 4 bases from V and 5 bases from J, the junction contained 8 bases not matched to a gene. Germline V gene lookup returns CDR1 SGHNT and CDR2 YENEEA. CDR3 size: 15 residues. CDR3 region: CASSYPGRGNNEQFF. CDR3 DNA sequence: TGTGCCAGCAGCTATCCGGGCAGGGGGAACAATGAGCAGTTCTTC.

The gene calls are TRBV5-4 and TRBJ1-4, with D tentatively TRBD1 (6 bases). V lost 5 bases and J 5 bases, leaving 16 bases between the germline ends. Germline V gene lookup returns CDR1 SGHNT and CDR2 YYREEE (reference sequence). This CDR3 has 15 amino acids. For the CDR3, the DNA is TGTGCCAGCAGTCGTGGCGGGACAAACAATGAAAAACTGTTTTTT. Translation gives CASSRGGTNNEKLFF.

This clonotype was found many times. V and J are TRBV4-2 and TRBJ1-5, with D unclear. CDR1 and CDR2 (germline): LGHNA, YNFKEQ. V was cut by 1 base and J by 1 base, with 8 bases left in between. The CDR3 loop spans 15 amino acids. CDR3 residues: CASSQGEQSNQPQHF. As DNA, the CDR3 is TGTGCCAGCAGCCAAGGGGAACAGAGCAATCAGCCCCAGCATTTT.

The sample holds many counts of this clonotype. The chain carries TRBV7-9 and TRBJ2-1; 7 bases line up with TRBD2. V was clipped by 6 bases and J by 6 bases; unmatched bases: 8. This CDR3 has 14 residues. Looked up from germline, CDR1 is SEHNR and CDR2 is FQNEAQ (reference sequence). The CDR3 DNA is TGTGCCAGCAGTTGGACCGGGACTATCAATGAGCAGTTCTTC. Residues: CASSWTGTINEQFF.

At least ten counts were recorded for this clonotype. V and J are TRBV9 and TRBJ2-7; TRBD2 matches at 8 bases. The CDR3 length is 14 residues. After removal of 0 bases from V and 7 bases from J, the junction contained 6 bases not matched to a gene. Germline CDR1 reads SGDLS; CDR2 reads YYNGEE. The CDR3 reads CASSVELTSDEQYF. The CDR3 coding sequence is TGTGCCAGCAGCGTAGAACTGACTAGCGATGAGCAGTACTTC.

The J gene is TRBJ2-5, the V gene TRBV25-1; TRBD2 matches 12 bases. The ends lost 11 bases at V and 2 bases at J; junction bases unmatched: 9. The CDR3 sequence is 15 residues long. Germline CDR1 is MGHDK and CDR2 is SYGVNS. The CDR3 sequence: CAEETSGRRQETQYF. The CDR3 DNA reads as TGTGCCGAAGAGACTAGCGGGAGAAGACAAGAGACCCAGTACTTC.

This clonotype appeared many times. The chain carries TRBV5-1 and TRBJ1-5; the D is unclear. The CDR3 runs 13 residues. Trimming took 3 bases from V and 6 from J, leaving 10 bases between them. The germline V gene encodes CDR1 SGHRS and CDR2 YFSETQ. DNA of the CDR3: TGCGCCAGCAGCTCGCGGGTAGGTCAGCCCCAGCATTTT. Translating gives CASSSRVGQPQHF. The variable domain in full, completed from reference TRBV5-1 and TRBJ1-5, reads KAGVTQTPRYLIKTRGQQVTLSCSPISGHRSVSWYQQTPGQGLQFLFEYFSETQRNKGNFPGRFSGRQFSNSRSEMNVSTLELGDSALYLCASSSRVGQPQHFGDGTRLSIL.

The table lists this clonotype with many counts. The rearrangement links TRBV2 to TRBJ2-7; no definite D call. The CDR3 runs 13 residues. V lost 6 bases to trimming and J lost 0 bases, with 9 bases between them. Germline CDR1 and CDR2: SNHLY and FYNNEI. The CDR3 sequence is CASRRQASYEQYF. CDR3 nucleotides: TGTGCCAGCAGAAGGCAGGCCTCCTACGAGCAGTACTTC. The variable domain in full, completed from reference TRBV2 and TRBJ2-7, reads EPEVTQTPSHQVTQMGQEVILRCVPISNHLYFYWYRQILGQKVEFLVSFYNNEISEKSEIFDDQFSVERPDGSNFTLKIRSTKLEDSAMYFCASRRQASYEQYFGPGTRLTVT.

This clonotype has only a few counts. A much larger clone differs from this one at a single base, so this may be a read error. This chain uses TRBV7-2 with TRBJ2-2; D tentatively fits TRBD1 or TRBD2 (5 bases each). The CDR3 contains 15 residues. Germline V gene data show CDR1 as SGHTA and CDR2 as FQGNSA. The CDR3, as DNA: TGTGCCAGCAGCTTAGGGGGGAGTGGCACCGGGGAGCTGCTTTTT. This encodes CASSLGGSGTGELLF.

This clonotype was recorded at least ten times. CDR3 sequence (DNA): TGTGCCAGCAGCTTAACCCGGTCTGGCAATGAGCAGTTCTTC. This codes for CASSLTRSGNEQFF. J is TRBJ2-1 and V is TRBV7-3; D gene ambiguous. The germline gives CDR1 SGHTA, CDR2 FQGTGA. V was trimmed by 0 bases and J by 6 bases, leaving 9 bases between them. The CDR3 contains 14 residues.

This clonotype was detected ten times or more. This chain connects TRBV6-4 to TRBJ2-3; no firm D call. CDR1 MRHNA and CDR2 SNTAGT come from the germline V gene. The CDR3 is 13 residues long. Trimming cost V 5 bases and J 5 bases, with 11 bases left between them. CDR3 protein: CASSPERRDTQYF. CDR3 sequence (DNA): TGTGCCAGCAGTCCCGAGCGTCGAGATACGCAGTATTTT.